The rows below give T cell receptor beta chains drawn from one sample of a study of CD8+CD57+ T cells in acquired aplastic anemia. TCRdb ran MiXCR on the reads and lists one entry per CDR3 protein. The sample lists around 500,000 distinct CDR3 sequences; about a third were seen once. Sequencing was performed on sorted CD4+, CD8+, or CD8+CD57+ T cells (not recorded which) from PBMCs. The receptors stem from a human donor with aplastic anemia. CDR3s include the opening cysteine and the closing phenylalanine or tryptophan. The order of the fields is D gene, J gene, clone size, V gene, CDR3 DNA, CDR3 protein. The D gene is left open where the match is weak. Size tells how often a clone was seen (once, few, many) or the class of an expanded clone, and some rows leave it out.

d_gene: TRBD1; j_gene: TRBJ1-1; abundance: -; v_gene: TRBV11-1; CDR3nt: TGTGCCAGCAGCTTAATCCTAGGGGGCGGGGGCATGAACACTGAAGCTTTCTTT; CDR3aa: CASSLILGGGGMNTEAFF
d_gene: -; j_gene: TRBJ2-5; abundance: -; v_gene: TRBV10-3; CDR3nt: TGTGCCAGCAGGGAAATAAGGATAGGGGAGACCCAGTACTTC; CDR3aa: CASREIRIGETQYF
d_gene: TRBD2; j_gene: TRBJ2-3; abundance: -; v_gene: TRBV15; CDR3nt: TGTGCCACCAGCGTAACTAGCGGGGTCGGGCCGACGCAGTATTTT; CDR3aa: CATSVTSGVGPTQYF
d_gene: -; j_gene: TRBJ2-7; abundance: many; v_gene: TRBV20-1; CDR3nt: TGCAGTGCTAGAGATTGGTCCGGGTTGGATAGCGGTTCCTACGAGCAGTACTTC; CDR3aa: CSARDWSGLDSGSYEQYF
d_gene: -; j_gene: TRBJ1-1; abundance: many; v_gene: TRBV29-1; CDR3nt: TGCAGCGTTTGGGGGGGATTTGAAGCTTTCTTT; CDR3aa: CSVWGGFEAFF
d_gene: TRBD2; j_gene: TRBJ2-5; abundance: many; v_gene: TRBV9; CDR3nt: TGTGCCAGCAGCGCCGCTCCTAGCGGGGGGGCGGGGACCCAGTACTTC; CDR3aa: CASSAAPSGGAGTQYF
d_gene: -; j_gene: TRBJ2-1; abundance: few; v_gene: TRBV4-2; CDR3nt: TGTGCCAGCAGCCAAGAGATGACACCCGGGGTGGATGAGCAGTTCTTC; CDR3aa: CASSQEMTPGVDEQFF
d_gene: -; j_gene: TRBJ1-3; abundance: many; v_gene: TRBV7-8; CDR3nt: TGTGCCAGCAGCCCGACACGCTCTGGAAACACCATATATTTT; CDR3aa: CASSPTRSGNTIYF
d_gene: -; j_gene: TRBJ1-4; abundance: -; v_gene: TRBV2; CDR3nt: TGTGCCAGCAGACCCAATGGGGGGGGTGAAAAACTGTTTTTT; CDR3aa: CASRPNGGGEKLFF
d_gene: -; j_gene: TRBJ1-6; abundance: many; v_gene: TRBV25-1; CDR3nt: TGTGCCAGCAGTATCGACGGCCTTCCTTCACCCCTCCACTTT; CDR3aa: CASSIDGLPSPLHF
d_gene: TRBD1; j_gene: TRBJ1-5; abundance: many; v_gene: TRBV15; CDR3nt: TGTGCCACCAGCAAACAGGGGGGGAATCAGCCCCAGCATTTT; CDR3aa: CATSKQGGNQPQHF
d_gene: TRBD2; j_gene: TRBJ2-1; abundance: -; v_gene: TRBV7-1; CDR3nt: TGTGCCAGCAGCTCCCATCGGGCCGCCCTAGCGGGATCCTACAATGAGCAGTTCTTC; CDR3aa: CASSSHRAALAGSYNEQFF